This passage covers 13 T cell receptor beta chains from one sample sequenced in a study of T cells in Graves' hyperthyroidism and ophthalmopathy. Template material for amplifying TCR beta CDR3 regions consisted of RNA transcripts. HTBI primers drove first-round RT-PCR of the TCR CDR3. TCRdb ran MiXCR on the multiplex PCR reads and lists one entry per CDR3 protein. The sample lists around 350,000 distinct CDR3 sequences; 19% were seen once. Sequenced: blood. Receptors originate from a woman younger than 30 with Graves' hyperthyroidism.

The chain couples TRBV7-3 to TRBJ2-7; D remains unclear. In germline, CDR1 is SGHTA, CDR2 FQGTGA. This CDR3 region has 15 residues. Trimming removed 5 bases at V and 0 bases at J, with 14 bases between. The CDR3 spells CASSQELRSSYEQYF. The DNA of the CDR3 is TGTGCCAGCAGCCAAGAGTTACGGAGCTCCTACGAGCAGTACTTC.

At least ten counts were recorded for this clonotype. The chain joins TRBV6-1 to TRBJ1-2, with D uncertain. The CDR3 totals 15 residues. Germline V CDR1 and CDR2: MNHNS, SASEGT. The V and J ends lost 0 bases and 3 bases respectively, with 11 bases between them. The DNA of the CDR3 is TGTGCCAGCAGTGAAGCCGTCGGGGAACACTATGGCTACACCTTC. It codes for CASSEAVGEHYGYTF.

The sample holds one count of this clonotype. The chain is built from TRBV12-3 or TRBV12-4 and TRBJ1-2; 7 bases are shared with TRBD1. The V and J ends lost 1 base and 0 bases, in that order; junction bases with no gene match: 5. This CDR3 contains 16 residues. The CDR3 region is CASSLGGTATNYGYTF. CDR3 DNA sequence: TGTGCCAGCAGTTTAGGGGGGACAGCGACTAACTATGGCTACACCTTC.

This clonotype was picked up many times. The V call is TRBV18, the J call TRBJ1-2, with TRBD1 identical over 7 bases. CDR1 is KGHSH, CDR2 LQKENI, per germline. This CDR3 is built from 15 residues. V trimming: 0 bases; J trimming: 5 bases; junction bases outside the gene matches: 6. The DNA of the CDR3 is TGTGCCAGCTCACCACCAGGACTGACAGGGTATGGCTACACCTTC. This codes for CASSPPGLTGYGYTF.

This clonotype was counted many times. The gene calls are TRBV6-1 and TRBJ1-1; no firm D call. V gave up 8 bases and J gave up 0 bases, with 7 bases separating them. Germline assignment: CDR1 MNHNS and CDR2 SASEGT. The length of the CDR3 is 12 residues. The CDR3 DNA follows: TGTGCCAGCCCCCAAGTGAACACTGAAGCTTTCTTT. Translated: CASPQVNTEAFF.

Many counts were recorded for this clonotype. The genes are TRBV11-2 and TRBJ1-1; possible D gene TRBD1, 5 bases. V lost 0 bases, J lost 8 bases, and 10 bases lay in between. Germline-derived CDR1 and CDR2 are SGHAT and FQNNGV. This CDR3 spans 13 amino acids. For the CDR3, the DNA is TGTGCCAGCAGCTTAGAGGGGCTGGGGGAAGCTTTCTTT. As protein: CASSLEGLGEAFF.

This clonotype was counted many times. The rearrangement uses TRBV5-1 and TRBJ2-5, with unresolved D. V was clipped by 5 bases and J by 5 bases, with 16 bases between them. Germline V gene data show CDR1 as SGHRS and CDR2 as YFSETQ. This CDR3 has 14 amino acids. For the CDR3, the DNA is TGCGCCAGCAGTCCTGAGGTCGTCAGGGAGACCCAGTACTTC. The encoded protein is CASSPEVVRETQYF.

This clonotype was detected only a few times. V gene TRBV15 combines with J gene TRBJ1-6; D is uncertain. Deletions cut 3 bases from V and 6 bases from J, with 9 bases between. The CDR3 is 14 residues long. Germline V gives CDR1 LNHNV, CDR2 YYDKDF (reference sequence). In DNA, the CDR3 is TGTGCCACCAGCAGCCGGGCCCCTAATTCACCCCTCCACTTT. This encodes CATSSRAPNSPLHF.

This clonotype has at least ten counts. The rearrangement links TRBV6-5 to TRBJ1-2, with TRBD1 matching 8 bases. This CDR3 is 15 amino acids long. V lost 3 bases and J lost 3; bases outside the gene matches: 6. The V gene's germline CDR1 is MNHEY and CDR2 SVGAGI. The CDR3: CASSYSAGQDYGYTF. The CDR3 DNA reads TGTGCCAGCAGTTATTCCGCGGGACAGGACTATGGCTACACCTTC.

In its sample, this clonotype was seen many times. J is TRBJ1-2 and V is TRBV12-3 or TRBV12-4; D is possibly TRBD1 (5 bases). V lost 6 bases and J lost 7, with 12 bases in between. The CDR3 is 12 amino acids. The CDR3 protein is CASSDEQAGYTF. The CDR3 bases are TGTGCCAGCAGCGATGAACAGGCTGGCTACACCTTC.

The genes are TRBV4-1 and TRBJ2-3; 9 bases fit TRBD2. Germline CDR1 and CDR2: MGHRA and YSYEKL. V lost 2 bases, J lost 4 bases, and 10 bases stayed unmatched. The CDR3 extends over 17 amino acids. CDR3 coding DNA: TGCGCCAGCAGCCAACCCACCATCAGCGGGGGGTCAGATACGCAGTATTTT. It yields the protein CASSQPTISGGSDTQYF.

As to this clonotype: With a much larger clone just one base away, this may be a read error. The V and J genes are TRBV6-1 and TRBJ1-1; 7 bases map to TRBD1. The CDR3 covers 14 residues. Germline V gene data show CDR1 as MNHNS and CDR2 as SASEGT. The chain's CDR3 is CSSSGGTANTEAFF. The CDR3 DNA reads as TGTTCCAGCAGTGGGGGGACAGCGAACACTGAAGCTTTCTTT.

As to this clonotype: One end of the junction fails to match germline, which may point to a read error. The chain recombines TRBV12-3 or TRBV12-4 with TRBJ2-7, with D maybe TRBD1 (6 bases). This CDR3 has 14 amino acids. CDR3 in amino acids: CASSLATGSYEQCF. The DNA for the CDR3 is TGTGCCAGCTCTTTGGCTACAGGGTCCTACGAGCAGTGCTTC.